These 31 T cell receptor beta chains came from one sample sequenced in a study of blood T cell repertoires in COVID-19. Profiling relied on immunoSEQ multiplex PCR, and the TCRdb table lists in-frame clones only, not all of them. The data contain some 120,000 clones, more than 70% of them seen just once; the ten biggest clones take up around 4.7%. What was sequenced was peripheral blood. The receptors stem from a human donor in a cohort sampled during active COVID-19.

The rearrangement uses TRBV5-4 and TRBJ1-2; weak D call: TRBD1 (6 bases). CDR1 is SGHNT, CDR2 YYREEE, per germline (reference sequence). V was shortened by 0 bases and J by 1 base, with 7 bases between the two germline ends. The CDR3 loop spans 14 amino acids. This chain's CDR3 is CASSLVGGNYGYTF. In DNA, the CDR3 is TGTGCCAGCAGCTTGGTAGGGGGTAACTATGGCTACACCTTC.

The rearrangement uses TRBV18 and TRBJ1-5; possible D gene TRBD1, 5 bases. CDR1 and CDR2 from the germline V gene are KGHSH and LQKENI. The CDR3 loop spans 15 amino acids. Between the trimmed V and J ends, which lost 2 bases and 5 bases, there was a span of 13 bases. The CDR3 loop reads CASSPFAGTDQPQHF. The DNA of the CDR3 is TGTGCCAGCTCACCATTTGCGGGGACTGATCAGCCCCAGCATTTT.

V is TRBV12-3 or TRBV12-4 and J is TRBJ2-6; unclear D gene. The CDR3 length is 13 residues. V shed 6 bases and J shed 2 bases, with 5 bases lying between them. CDR3 sequence reads: CASRRTGANVLTF. The CDR3 bases are TGTGCCAGCAGGCGGACTGGGGCCAACGTCCTGACTTTC.

The J gene is TRBJ1-3, the V gene TRBV7-6; D not certain. The V gene's germline CDR1 is SGHVS and CDR2 FNYEAQ. This CDR3 is built from 13 residues. Trimming took 5 bases from V and 4 from J, leaving 9 bases between them. The CDR3 DNA follows: TGTGCCAGCAGCCCCGTGAGGGGAAACACCATATATTTT. Its protein is CASSPVRGNTIYF.

The chain joins TRBV15 to TRBJ2-7; TRBD2 agrees at 8 bases. This CDR3 region has 18 residues. Per the germline V gene, CDR1 is LNHNV and CDR2 is YYDKDF (reference sequence). The V and J ends lost 0 bases and 4 bases, in that order; junction bases with no gene match: 14. The CDR3, as DNA: TGTGCCACCAGCAGAGACGTCATGAATATTGGCGGGAGGTACGAGCAGTACGTC. Residues: CATSRDVMNIGGRYEQYV.

The CDR3 DNA reads as TGTGCCAGTAGTCACGGTCGGGAAAACATTCAGTACTTC. Residues: CASSHGRENIQYF. This chain links TRBV19 with TRBJ2-4; D ambiguous. The length of the CDR3 is 13 residues. V lost 5 bases and J lost 5, with 10 bases in between. Germline V gives CDR1 LNHDA, CDR2 SQIVND (reference sequence).

The chain has TRBV29-1 and TRBJ2-5; tentatively, D is TRBD2 (6 bases). Trimming pared 6 bases from V and 5 bases from J, leaving 22 bases between. The CDR3 length is 15 residues. The germline V gene has CDR1 SQVTM and CDR2 ANQGSEA. The CDR3 loop reads CSVAFGTQTQETQYF. Here the CDR3 DNA reads TGCAGCGTCGCCTTTGGGACTCAAACCCAGGAGACCCAGTACTTC.

The V gene is TRBV7-2, the J gene TRBJ1-1; D unclear. Trimming stripped 3 bases from V and 6 bases from J, with 8 bases between. This CDR3 has 12 residues. The V gene's germline CDR1 is SGHTA and CDR2 FQGNSA. The CDR3 DNA reads TGTGCCAGCAGCTTGTGGCCGTCTGAAGCTTTCTTT. Residues: CASSLWPSEAFF.

The chain is built from TRBV5-1 and TRBJ1-2, with D possibly being TRBD1 (6 bases). The germline V and J ends were trimmed by 0 bases and 4 bases, with 19 bases remaining between them. This CDR3 has 17 residues. Germline V gene lookup returns CDR1 SGHRS and CDR2 YFSETQ. The CDR3 region is CASSLATGTRGSYGYTF. CDR3 nucleotides: TGCGCCAGCAGCTTGGCGACTGGGACAAGGGGGTCCTATGGCTACACCTTC.

The chain recombines TRBV3-1 (or the pseudogene TRBV3-2) with TRBJ1-1; D remains unclear. The germline V gene encodes CDR1 LGHDT and CDR2 YNNKEL (reference sequence). Trimming removed 5 bases at V and 1 base at J, with 11 bases between. The CDR3 consists of 14 residues. For the CDR3, the DNA is TGTGCCAGCAGCTCGATCGGCGGGAACACTGAAGCTTTCTTT. Translating gives CASSSIGGNTEAFF.

The CDR3 here is CASSAGVTNTGELFF. The CDR3 coding sequence is TGTGCCAGCAGCGCCGGGGTAACGAACACCGGGGAGCTGTTTTTT. The chain carries TRBV9 and TRBJ2-2, with a weak D call TRBD2 (5 bases). This CDR3 contains 15 residues. V lost 3 bases and J lost 0, with 9 bases in between. The germline gives CDR1 SGDLS, CDR2 YYNGEE.

The chain couples TRBV30 to TRBJ2-7; 10 bases fit TRBD1. Germline V gives CDR1 GTSNPN, CDR2 SVGIG (reference sequence). CDR3 length: 14 residues. Unmatched junction bases numbered 4, after V lost 3 bases and J lost 2 bases. Here the CDR3 reads CAWRDRGGPYEQYF. The CDR3 bases are TGTGCCTGGAGGGACAGGGGGGGTCCCTACGAGCAGTACTTC.

V is TRBV4-3 and J is TRBJ2-3, with D perhaps TRBD2 (6 bases). Germline CDR1 is LGHNA and CDR2 is YSLEER. The V gene lost 0 bases and the J gene lost 0 bases, with 19 bases spanning the gap. The CDR3 extends over 19 amino acids. CDR3 sequence (DNA): TGCGCCAGCAGCCAAGATCTGGGAGGAATAGGTGGGAGCACAGATACGCAGTATTTT. It specifies CASSQDLGGIGGSTDTQYF.

The V call is TRBV6-5, the J call TRBJ1-1; possibly TRBD1 for D (5 bases). The CDR3 is 11 residues long. The ends were cut back, 6 bases at V and 6 bases at J, with 8 bases in the middle. The germline V gene encodes CDR1 MNHEY and CDR2 SVGAGI. CDR3 sequence reads: CASRGVSEAFF. As DNA, the CDR3 is TGTGCCAGCAGAGGGGTTTCTGAAGCTTTCTTT.

The genes are TRBV7-3 and TRBJ1-1, with a weak D call TRBD1 (6 bases). Trimming removed 2 bases at V and 4 bases at J, with 8 bases between. The CDR3 extends over 13 amino acids. Germline V gene sequence: CDR1 SGHTA, CDR2 FQGTGA. CDR3 nucleotides: TGTGCCAGCAGCTTATCAGGGGCCACTGAAGCTTTCTTT. Encoded protein: CASSLSGATEAFF.

This clone occurred many times. The V gene is TRBV5-6, the J gene TRBJ1-1; 7 nucleotides match TRBD1. The ends lost 4 bases at V and 2 bases at J; junction bases unmatched: 8. The CDR3 has 15 amino acids. Germline V gene sequence: CDR1 SGHDT, CDR2 YYEEEE. The CDR3 protein is CASSGVQGLNTEAFF. The CDR3 nucleotides read TGTGCCAGCAGCGGGGTACAGGGGCTAAACACTGAAGCTTTCTTT.

The chain is built from TRBV14 and TRBJ1-2, with unresolved D. The CDR3 totals 15 residues. Germline V CDR1 and CDR2: SGHDN, FVKESK. V gave up 1 base and J gave up 2 bases, with 11 bases separating them. The CDR3 region has the DNA TGTGCCAGCAGCCAAGCCCCTGGCGGAAACTATGGCTACACCTTC. It yields the protein CASSQAPGGNYGYTF.

The chain employs TRBV7-2 and TRBJ2-5; unclear D gene. The V end lost 1 base, the J end lost 9 bases, and 15 bases lay between the germline ends. Per the germline V gene, CDR1 is SGHTA and CDR2 is FQGNSA. The CDR3 has 14 amino acids. The CDR3 bases are TGTGCCAGCAGCTTAGTTCAAAAAGAGTCCCCCCAGTACTTC. Its translation is CASSLVQKESPQYF.

The chain has TRBV6-2 or TRBV6-3 and TRBJ2-2, with D uncertain. The CDR3 has 14 amino acids. The V gene lost 5 bases and the J gene lost 5 bases, with 12 bases spanning the gap. Germline loops: CDR1 MNHEY, CDR2 SVGEGT. In DNA, the CDR3 is TGTGCCAGCAGTGACACCTTTCCGACCGGGGAGCTGTTTTTT. Protein product: CASSDTFPTGELFF.

The chain has TRBV11-2 and TRBJ2-1, with a weak D call TRBD2 (5 bases). Trimming cost V 4 bases and J 4 bases, with 11 bases left between them. From germline, CDR1 is SGHAT and CDR2 FQNNGV. The CDR3 is made up of 14 amino acids. This CDR3 is CASSSTLAYNEQFF. Written as DNA, the CDR3 is TGTGCCAGCAGCTCAACGCTAGCTTACAATGAGCAGTTCTTC.

This clone was detected once. The chain combines TRBV3-1 (or the pseudogene TRBV3-2) with TRBJ2-7, with D possibly being TRBD2 (5 bases). The V gene's germline CDR1 is LGHDT and CDR2 YNNKEL (reference sequence). This CDR3 comprises 17 residues. The V and J ends lost 0 bases and 0 bases respectively, with 15 bases between them. CDR3 nucleotide sequence: TGTGCCAGCAGCCAAGAAACTAGTAAGGAAGCCTCCTACGAGCAGTACGTC. This encodes CASSQETSKEASYEQYV.

The CDR3 DNA is TGCGCCAGCAGTGAGTTAATCCGGGGGAATGGCTACACCTTC. Translating it yields CASSELIRGNGYTF. The rearrangement uses TRBV10-2 and TRBJ1-2, with D possibly being TRBD1 (5 bases). The CDR3 length is 14 residues. Trimming pared 1 base from V and 6 bases from J, leaving 12 bases between. In germline, CDR1 is WSHSY, CDR2 SAAADI.

This chain connects TRBV7-9 to TRBJ1-4; TRBD1 matches 9 bases. Per the germline V gene, CDR1 is SEHNR and CDR2 is FQNEAQ (reference sequence). Trimming at V came to 1 base and at J to 1 base, leaving 4 bases not matched to a gene. The CDR3 totals 17 residues. CDR3 DNA sequence: TGTGCCAGCAGCTTAGTGGCGGGACAGGGAACTAATGAAAAACTGTTTTTT. Translation gives CASSLVAGQGTNEKLFF. Using reference TRBV7-9 and TRBJ1-4 for the parts outside the CDR3, the full variable domain is DTGVSQNPRHKITKRGQNVTFRCDPISEHNRLYWYRQTLGQGPEFLTYFQNEAQLEKSRLLSDRFSAERPKGSFSTLEIQRTEQGDSAMYLCASSLVAGQGTNEKLFFGSGTQLSVL.

This clone occurred once. V usage is TRBV6-5 and J usage is TRBJ2-5; D is possibly TRBD1 (6 bases). Germline V gives CDR1 MNHEY, CDR2 SVGAGI. The CDR3 length is 11 residues. V was clipped by 6 bases and J by 4 bases, with 6 bases between them. DNA of the CDR3: TGTGCCAGCAGAGGGGGAGAGACCCAGTACTTC. The encoded protein is CASRGGETQYF.

The V gene is TRBV6-5, the J gene TRBJ1-1; 7 nucleotides align to TRBD1. The V gene's germline CDR1 is MNHEY and CDR2 SVGAGI. Trimming removed 1 base from V and 1 base from J; junction bases left unmatched: 3. This CDR3 spans 15 amino acids. The CDR3 sequence is CASSYLGQRNTEAFF. DNA of the CDR3: TGTGCCAGCAGTTACTTGGGACAGAGGAACACTGAAGCTTTCTTT.

J is TRBJ2-3 and V is TRBV15; 9 bases agree with TRBD2. Per the germline V gene, CDR1 is LNHNV and CDR2 is YYDKDF (reference sequence). The J segment lost 3 bases and the V segment lost 5 bases, leaving 12 bases of the junction unmatched. This CDR3 is built from 17 residues. Here the CDR3 reads CATSLWSGRSSTDTQYF. The CDR3 bases are TGTGCCACCAGCCTGTGGAGCGGGAGGTCGAGTACAGATACGCAGTATTTT.

V usage is TRBV3-1 (or the pseudogene TRBV3-2) and J usage is TRBJ1-4; TRBD1 might be the D (6 bases). This CDR3 is 15 amino acids long. Germline V gene data show CDR1 as LGHDT and CDR2 as YNNKEL (reference sequence). Trimming pared 2 bases from V and 7 bases from J, leaving 14 bases between. The CDR3 nucleotides read TGTGCCAGCAGCCAAATCAGGGGACCAAGTGAAAAACTGTTTTTT. As protein: CASSQIRGPSEKLFF.

The table lists this clone with a count of one. The CDR3 DNA sequence: TGCGCCAGCAGCTTGGCAGCGATGGGGGCAGGAGAGACCCAGTACTTC. Residues: CASSLAAMGAGETQYF. The genes are TRBV5-1 and TRBJ2-5; the D gene is possibly TRBD1 (6 bases). V dropped 0 bases and J dropped 4 bases, with 16 bases sitting between them. Germline V lookup: CDR1 SGHRS, CDR2 YFSETQ. The CDR3 extends over 16 amino acids.

The chain carries TRBV12-5 and TRBJ2-1, with TRBD2 matching over 9 bases. Germline V CDR1 and CDR2: LGHNT, FRNRAP. Unmatched junction bases numbered 11, after V lost 0 bases and J lost 8 bases. The CDR3 is 17 residues long. The CDR3 loop reads CASGLVRGSGRIDEQFF. The CDR3 nucleotides are TGTGCTAGTGGTTTGGTCCGGGGAAGCGGGAGGATCGATGAGCAGTTCTTC.

The chain joins TRBV29-1 to TRBJ1-2, with D possibly TRBD1 on 6 matching bases. Germline V gene sequence: CDR1 SQVTM, CDR2 ANQGSEA. This CDR3 region has 16 residues. V shed 6 bases and J shed 1 base, with 21 bases lying between them. The CDR3 loop reads CSVRRVGGEYNYGYTF. The CDR3 nucleotides are TGCAGCGTCAGGCGGGTAGGGGGGGAGTATAACTATGGCTACACCTTC.

In its sample, this clone was seen a few times. The chain carries TRBV23-1 and TRBJ2-7, with D possibly TRBD1 on 6 matching bases. TRBV23-1 is treated as an ORF (open reading frame) with a function not yet certain. V was pared by 8 bases and J by 0 bases, with 14 bases between. This CDR3 comprises 14 residues. CDR3 region: CASGDRTASYEQYF. The CDR3, as DNA: TGCGCCAGCGGGGATCGGACAGCCTCCTACGAGCAGTACTTC.